The next 32 T cell receptor beta chains were all read from a single sample in a study of blood T cell repertoires in COVID-19. Here immunoSEQ multiplex PCR was the method, and the copy in TCRdb shows in-frame clones only, minus some. The data show more than 90,000 clones, around 88% seen once. Sequencing used peripheral blood. These receptors were collected from a woman in her sixties with COVID-19, enrolled during active disease.

The rearrangement links TRBV10-3 to TRBJ2-7; 7 nucleotides match TRBD2. This CDR3 spans 15 amino acids. CDR1 and CDR2 from the germline V gene are ENHRY and SYGVKD. Trimming took 4 bases from V and 6 from J; bases not matched to a gene: 12. CDR3 sequence (DNA): TGTGCCATCAGTGGGGTTGGGGGGGAAGGAATCGAGCAGTACTTC. It is translated as CAISGVGGEGIEQYF.

A few counts support this clone. CDR3 region: CAISESSGFDGYTF. CDR3 in DNA: TGTGCCATCAGTGAGTCTTCAGGTTTTGATGGCTACACCTTC. The genes are TRBV10-3 and TRBJ1-2; D is uncertain. The V gene lost 0 bases and the J gene lost 6 bases, with 11 bases spanning the gap. Germline CDR1 is ENHRY and CDR2 is SYGVKD. The CDR3 contains 14 residues.

The V and J genes are TRBV28 and TRBJ1-2, with 9 bases that match TRBD1. Germline values: CDR1 MDHEN, CDR2 SYDVKM. This CDR3 contains 15 residues. Germline trimming cut 4 bases from V and 4 bases from J; bases unmatched to any gene: 7. CDR3 nucleotide sequence: TGTGCCAGCAGTTCTCCGGGACAGGGTCTCTATGGCTACACCTTC. Encoded protein: CASSSPGQGLYGYTF.

This clone was counted only a few times. The chain has TRBV4-2 and TRBJ2-7; 7 bases align to TRBD1. The CDR3 runs 15 residues. CDR1 is LGHNA, CDR2 YNFKEQ, per germline. V gave up 3 bases and J gave up 3 bases; unmatched junction bases: 8. The CDR3 region is CASSQGQSPIYEQYF. DNA of the CDR3: TGTGCCAGCAGCCAGGGACAGTCCCCCATCTACGAGCAGTACTTC.

This clone was detected a few times. V usage is TRBV7-2 and J usage is TRBJ2-7, with 11 bases fitting TRBD1. The trim removed 5 bases at V and 0 bases at J, leaving 3 bases unmatched. The CDR3 runs 15 residues. The germline gives CDR1 SGHTA, CDR2 FQGNSA. DNA of the CDR3: TGTGCCAGCAGCACCGGACAGGGGGCCTCCTACGAGCAGTACTTC. Its translation: CASSTGQGASYEQYF. Complete variable domain (other parts from reference TRBV7-2 and TRBJ2-7): GAGVSQSPSNKVTEKGKDVELRCDPISGHTALYWYRQSLGQGLEFLIYFQGNSAPDKSGLPSDRFSAERTGGSVSTLTIQRTQQEDSAVYLCASSTGQGASYEQYFGPGTRLTVT.

The sample holds a few counts of this clone. V usage is TRBV4-1 and J usage is TRBJ1-6; 8 positions agree with TRBD1. This CDR3 spans 16 amino acids. Trimming cost V 0 bases and J 9 bases; bases outside gene matches: 7. CDR1 and CDR2 (germline): MGHRA, YSYEKL. In DNA form, the CDR3 reads TGCGCCAGCAGCCAAGATACGGGCAGGGGGCCTTCACCCCTCCACTTT. This gives the protein CASSQDTGRGPSPLHF.

This rearrangement joins TRBV21-1 to TRBJ1-2. TRBV21-1 is tagged as a pseudogene. The CDR3 runs to 16 residues. This CDR3 reads CASSKVSPHLVYGYTF. CDR3 nucleotide sequence: TGTGCCAGCAGCAAAGTCAGCCCTCACCTAGTATATGGCTACACCTTC.

This rearrangement joins TRBV5-5 to TRBJ1-3; no definite D call. Germline V gene lookup returns CDR1 SGHKS and CDR2 YYEKEE (reference sequence). V was cut by 2 bases and J by 3 bases, with 6 bases left in between. The CDR3 contains 13 residues. CDR3 loop: CASSFGLGNTIYF. As DNA, the CDR3 is TGTGCCAGCAGCTTTGGGCTTGGAAACACCATATATTTT.

V and J are TRBV30 and TRBJ1-2; the D is unclear. Germline V gene lookup returns CDR1 GTSNPN and CDR2 SVGIG (reference sequence). CDR3 length equals 12 residues. V dropped 3 bases and J dropped 5 bases, with 10 bases sitting between them. In DNA, the CDR3 is TGTGCCTGGAGGAGTTTAATTTATGGCTACACCTTC. Its translation: CAWRSLIYGYTF. Based on the CDR3 plus reference TRBV30 and TRBJ1-2, the full variable domain is SQTIHQWPATLVQPVGSPLSLECTVEGTSNPNLYWYRQAAGRGLQLLFYSVGIGQISSEVPQNLSASRPQDRQFILSSKKLLLSDSGFYLCAWRSLIYGYTFGSGTRLTVV.

The chain joins TRBV7-9 to TRBJ2-3; 15 nucleotides align to TRBD2. The CDR3 length is 17 residues. Germline V CDR1 and CDR2: SEHNR, FQNEAQ (reference sequence). With V trimmed by 4 bases and J by 4 bases, 6 bases remained unmatched. The CDR3 DNA reads TGTGCCAGCAGCTCCACCTGGACTAGCGGGGGGGCAGATACGCAGTATTTT. As protein: CASSSTWTSGGADTQYF. The full variable domain, its missing parts supplied by reference TRBV7-9 and TRBJ2-3, is DTGVSQNPRHKITKRGQNVTFRCDPISEHNRLYWYRQTLGQGPEFLTYFQNEAQLEKSRLLSDRFSAERPKGSFSTLEIQRTEQGDSAMYLCASSSTWTSGGADTQYFGPGTRLTVL.

The chain combines TRBV7-9 with TRBJ2-3, with D perhaps TRBD2 (6 bases). There are 13 residues in the CDR3. V was pared by 5 bases and J by 6 bases, with 12 bases between. The germline V gene encodes CDR1 SEHNR and CDR2 FQNEAQ (reference sequence). The CDR3 coding sequence is TGTGCCAGCAGCGCAGGGACTTTGGATACGCAGTATTTT. Translation: CASSAGTLDTQYF. The whole variable domain, remainder taken from reference TRBV7-9 and TRBJ2-3, is DTGVSQNPRHKITKRGQNVTFRCDPISEHNRLYWYRQTLGQGPEFLTYFQNEAQLEKSRLLSDRFSAERPKGSFSTLEIQRTEQGDSAMYLCASSAGTLDTQYFGPGTRLTVL.

The chain combines TRBV11-2 with TRBJ1-2; the D is unclear. V was trimmed by 5 bases and J by 7 bases, leaving 17 bases between them. The CDR3 consists of 14 residues. Germline V CDR1 and CDR2: SGHAT, FQNNGV. The CDR3 region is CASSQAWPRGGYTF. The CDR3 DNA is TGTGCCAGCAGCCAGGCATGGCCTCGGGGTGGCTACACCTTC.

The rearrangement joins TRBV6-1 to TRBJ2-7; possibly TRBD2 for D (5 bases). Trimming shortened V by 0 bases and J by 3 bases, and 12 bases separated the two germline ends. The CDR3 has 15 amino acids. Per the germline V gene, CDR1 is MNHNS and CDR2 is SASEGT. The CDR3 DNA reads TGTGCCAGCAGTGAAGCGCCCGGCGGGCTCTACGAGCAGTACTTC. Amino acids: CASSEAPGGLYEQYF.

The chain carries TRBV5-1 and TRBJ2-1; 14 nucleotides align to TRBD2. Looked up from germline, CDR1 is SGHRS and CDR2 is YFSETQ. The CDR3 runs to 15 residues. J was trimmed by 10 bases and V by 4 bases; bases with no gene match: 7. CDR3 in DNA: TGCGCCAGCAGCCAGGGACTAGCGGGGGTGGGGGAGCAGTTCTTC. This gives the protein CASSQGLAGVGEQFF.

This rearrangement joins TRBV19 to TRBJ1-4; TRBD1 matches at 9 bases. This CDR3 is 15 amino acids long. Germline CDR1 LNHDA, CDR2 SQIVND (reference sequence). The trim removed 5 bases at V and 5 bases at J, leaving 6 bases unmatched. The CDR3 sequence: CASSGDRASNEKLFF. The CDR3 DNA reads TGTGCCAGTAGTGGGGACAGGGCGTCAAATGAAAAACTGTTTTTT.

This clone was counted a few times. The rearrangement links TRBV19 to TRBJ1-1; D ambiguous. CDR1 is LNHDA and CDR2 is SQIVND in the germline V gene (reference sequence). Trimming removed 6 bases at V and 1 base at J, with 12 bases between. The CDR3 consists of 14 residues. The CDR3 sequence: CASSFQAGNTEAFF. CDR3 bases: TGTGCCAGTAGCTTTCAGGCCGGGAACACTGAAGCTTTCTTT.

The chain recombines TRBV4-3 with TRBJ1-1, with no clear D. Trimming shortened V by 4 bases and J by 11 bases, and 17 bases separated the two germline ends. This CDR3 is 13 amino acids long. The germline V gene encodes CDR1 LGHNA and CDR2 YSLEER. This CDR3 reads CASSRGSGLRAFF. For the CDR3, the DNA is TGCGCCAGCAGCCGAGGATCCGGTTTGAGGGCTTTCTTT.

The CDR3 region has the DNA TGTGCCATCAGTGAGTCAACAGGTGATAATGAAAAACTGTTTTTT. It encodes CAISESTGDNEKLFF. V and J are TRBV10-3 and TRBJ1-4, with D possibly being TRBD1 (5 bases). This CDR3 region has 15 residues. V was clipped by 0 bases and J by 4 bases, with 9 bases between them. Germline V gene lookup returns CDR1 ENHRY and CDR2 SYGVKD.

The chain is built from TRBV7-2 and TRBJ2-5; TRBD2 might be the D (5 bases). CDR1 and CDR2 from the germline V gene are SGHTA and FQGNSA. V was cut by 3 bases and J by 4 bases, with 9 bases left in between. The CDR3 loop spans 13 amino acids. The DNA for the CDR3 is TGTGCCAGCAGCTTGGGTCGGGGAGAGACCCAGTACTTC. Its translation: CASSLGRGETQYF.

A single count supports this clone. The chain recombines TRBV5-1 with TRBJ2-2, with 8 bases identical to TRBD1. CDR3 length: 14 residues. V lost 6 bases, J lost 5 bases, and 6 bases stayed unmatched. Germline values: CDR1 SGHRS, CDR2 YFSETQ. This CDR3 reads CASTTGQGTGELFF. CDR3 sequence (DNA): TGCGCCAGCACCACAGGACAGGGTACCGGGGAGCTGTTTTTT.

This clone was observed a handful of times. The V gene is TRBV11-2, the J gene TRBJ2-5; 14 bases align to TRBD2. J gave up 4 bases and V 5 bases, and 0 bases lay outside the gene matches. CDR1 SGHAT and CDR2 FQNNGV come from the germline V gene. The CDR3 loop spans 14 amino acids. The CDR3 loop is CASSGLAGGETQYF. CDR3 nucleotides: TGTGCCAGCAGCGGACTAGCGGGGGGAGAGACCCAGTACTTC.

This clone was observed a single time. The chain uses TRBV14 and TRBJ1-4, with a tentative D call TRBD1 (6 bases). Looked up from germline, CDR1 is SGHDN and CDR2 is FVKESK. V was pared by 3 bases and J by 6 bases, with 20 bases between. The CDR3 extends over 17 amino acids. The CDR3 loop is CASSHRARWGRDEKLFF. DNA of the CDR3: TGTGCCAGCAGCCATCGTGCCCGGTGGGGGCGCGATGAAAAACTGTTTTTT.

This clone was seen a few times. The chain carries TRBV30 and TRBJ1-5, with D hard to call. Trimming removed 3 bases at V and 7 bases at J, with 19 bases between. Germline V lookup: CDR1 GTSNPN, CDR2 SVGIG (reference sequence). This CDR3 has 15 amino acids. This CDR3 reads CAWRAPWAPRQPQHF. CDR3 DNA sequence: TGTGCCTGGAGGGCCCCGTGGGCTCCCAGACAGCCCCAGCATTTT.

V is TRBV28 and J is TRBJ1-1; D ambiguous. This CDR3 comprises 14 residues. Trimming pared 5 bases from V and 2 bases from J, leaving 12 bases between. The germline CDR1 and CDR2 sequences are MDHEN and SYDVKM. CDR3 nucleotides: TGTGCCAGCAGTATAGACTGGAGTAACACTGAAGCTTTCTTT. Translation gives CASSIDWSNTEAFF.

This chain links TRBV6-1 with TRBJ1-5; tentatively, D is TRBD1 (5 bases). V lost 1 base, J lost 1 base, and 8 bases lay in between. The CDR3 has 15 amino acids. Per the germline V gene, CDR1 is MNHNS and CDR2 is SASEGT. CDR3: CASSEDRFSNQPQHF. DNA for the CDR3: TGTGCCAGCAGTGAAGACAGGTTCAGCAATCAGCCCCAGCATTTT.

The chain employs TRBV6-2 or TRBV6-3 and TRBJ2-1; TRBD2 matches 9 bases. V lost 2 bases, J lost 5 bases, and 7 bases stayed unmatched. Per germline, CDR1 MNHEY and CDR2 SVGEGT. CDR3 length: 16 residues. CDR3 nucleotide sequence: TGTGCCAGCAGTTACGGGACTAGCTCGTGGGACAATGAGCAGTTCTTC. Its translation: CASSYGTSSWDNEQFF.

The V and J genes are TRBV19 and TRBJ1-1; 7 nucleotides align to TRBD1. V shed 3 bases and J 4 bases; nucleotides not matched to a gene: 2. CDR1 is LNHDA, CDR2 SQIVND, per germline (reference sequence). There are 13 residues in the CDR3. Here the CDR3 DNA reads TGTGCCAGTAGTATCGCAGGGGGCACTGAAGCTTTCTTT. This gives the protein CASSIAGGTEAFF.

The chain employs TRBV20-1 and TRBJ1-6; D is unclear. CDR1 is DFQATT, CDR2 SNEGSKA, per germline (reference sequence). Trimming removed 3 bases from V and 7 bases from J, with 7 bases in between. CDR3 size: 12 residues. The CDR3 bases are TGCAGTGCTAGTGTCCCAAATTCACCCCTCCACTTT. Translating it yields CSASVPNSPLHF.

The chain combines TRBV7-2 with TRBJ1-5; unclear D gene. This CDR3 has 13 residues. V was trimmed by 1 base and J by 4 bases, leaving 5 bases between them. Germline CDR1 and CDR2: SGHTA and FQGNSA. As DNA, the CDR3 is TGTGCCAGCAGCTTAGACGGGAATCAGCCCCAGCATTTT. Translation: CASSLDGNQPQHF.

The chain joins TRBV9 to TRBJ2-5, with a weak D call TRBD2 (6 bases). V was shortened by 3 bases and J by 5 bases, with 14 bases between the two germline ends. Germline loops: CDR1 SGDLS, CDR2 YYNGEE. CDR3 length: 14 residues. The CDR3 DNA reads as TGTGCCAGCAGCGCCCGGGGGAATTCGGAGACCCAGTACTTC. Translation: CASSARGNSETQYF.

The genes are TRBV18 and TRBJ1-2; a possible D gene is TRBD1 (5 bases). Between the trimmed V and J ends, which lost 4 bases and 5 bases, there was a span of 14 bases. CDR1 and CDR2 (germline): KGHSH, LQKENI. CDR3 size: 14 residues. The CDR3 DNA reads as TGTGCCAGCTCACAGCGGGACCCCGGTTATGGCTACACCTTC. It translates to CASSQRDPGYGYTF.

This clone came up once. The gene calls are TRBV18 and TRBJ2-3; no clear D gene. Trimming took off 0 bases at V and 5 bases at J, with 6 bases between the two ends. The CDR3 loop spans 13 amino acids. The germline V gene has CDR1 KGHSH and CDR2 LQKENI. This CDR3 reads CASSPPMRDTQYF. CDR3 nucleotide sequence: TGTGCCAGCTCACCACCGATGCGAGATACGCAGTATTTT.